This note documents a single T cell receptor beta chain sequence. The target antigen is unknown. The data stem from a study of lymphopenia after photon versus proton radiotherapy. Profiled with immunoSEQ multiplex PCR; TCRdb holds only in-frame clones, not every one. The top ten clones hold around 30% of a sample with about 49,000 clones, around 83% of them seen once. CDR1 and CDR2 (germline): MNHEY, SVGAGI. CDR3 length: 15 residues. V lost 6 bases, J lost 3 bases, and 10 bases stayed unmatched. Study-wide results and caveats: Proton therapy kept repertoires fairly stable, unlike photons, which gained effector/memory cells. After lymphocyte nadir, photon-treated repertoires showed oligoclonal expansion, especially CD8+ Temra. In patients who died, overall survival fell as post-nadir TCR diversity dropped more.

The chain recombines TRBV6-5 with TRBJ2-7; 8 bases line up with TRBD1. The specimen comprised peripheral blood, sampled from a patient treated with photon-based radiotherapy. The receptor comes from a man over 45 with gastric cancer. DNA for the CDR3: TGTGCCAGCAGACCAAGGACAGGGAGAAACTACGAGCAGTACTTC. Protein: CASRPRTGRNYEQYF.